The 9 T cell receptor beta chains below come from one sample, sequenced in a study of patients and donors after allogeneic stem cell transplantation (dated by TCRdb to the early 2020s). The method was RT-PCR. Sequencing used a NextSeq 550. The public reads were quality trimmed at Q25 with fastp and then assembled into clones with MiXCR by TCRdb, keeping productive beta chains. Rows with a matching CDR3 protein are joined into one entry that keeps the most common DNA and genes. This sample lists hundreds of thousands of distinct CDR3 sequences; more than 15% were detected once. The ten largest clones represent less than 8.5% of the sample. Sequencing was done on a sample of blood, either unsorted or a sorted T cell fraction (not recorded which). The receptors come from a human donor who was either an allogeneic HSCT recipient or a stem cell or donor lymphocyte infusion donor (not recorded which). It is not recorded whose cells these are; they may come from a transplant donor.

The V gene is TRBV18, the J gene TRBJ2-3; D gene unclear. CDR3 length: 17 residues. V lost 2 bases to trimming and J lost 2 bases, with 17 bases between them. CDR1 is KGHSH and CDR2 is LQKENI in the germline V gene. CDR3 amino acids: CASSPVVGGSNTDTQYF. The CDR3 nucleotides read TGTGCCAGCTCACCAGTAGTAGGCGGATCAAACACAGATACGCAGTATTTT.

The V call is TRBV7-9, the J call TRBJ2-1; D is undetermined. The ends were cut back, 5 bases at V and 3 bases at J, with 14 bases in the middle. This CDR3 region has 15 residues. In germline, CDR1 is SEHNR, CDR2 FQNEAQ (reference sequence). The CDR3 loop reads CASSIPIGVYNEQFF. For the CDR3, the DNA is TGTGCCAGCAGCATCCCGATTGGGGTCTACAATGAGCAGTTCTTC.

This chain joins TRBV2 and TRBJ2-1; the match to TRBD2 covers 12 bases. The CDR3 length is 15 residues. Trimming took 6 bases from V and 9 from J; bases not matched to a gene: 9. Germline CDR1 SNHLY, CDR2 FYNNEI. The CDR3 region has the DNA TGTGCCAGCAGCTCAACTAGCGGGGGGCCGGGTGAGCAGTTCTTC. It encodes CASSSTSGGPGEQFF.

This clonotype has more than one count but fewer than ten. The chain is built from TRBV7-9 and TRBJ1-2; TRBD1 is a possible D gene (6 bases). This CDR3 comprises 15 residues. V was clipped by 5 bases and J by 6 bases, with 19 bases between them. Germline V gene data show CDR1 as SEHNR and CDR2 as FQNEAQ (reference sequence). CDR3 nucleotides: TGTGCCAGCAGCCGAAGAGGACAGAGCCGAGATGGCTACACCTTC. Its translation: CASSRRGQSRDGYTF.

The chain recombines TRBV12-3 or TRBV12-4 with TRBJ2-5; the D gene is possibly TRBD2 (6 bases). This CDR3 has 15 residues. Trimming shortened V by 4 bases and J by 2 bases, and 14 bases separated the two germline ends. CDR3 residues: CASSWRGLRQETQYF. In DNA, the CDR3 is TGTGCCAGCAGTTGGCGAGGACTAAGGCAAGAGACCCAGTACTTC.

This clonotype was seen repeatedly, ten times or more. This rearrangement joins TRBV2 to TRBJ2-1; D not certain. Germline V gene data show CDR1 as SNHLY and CDR2 as FYNNEI. This CDR3 contains 11 residues. Trimming pared 4 bases from V and 5 bases from J, leaving 3 bases between. CDR3 protein: CASSADNEQFF. CDR3 DNA sequence: TGTGCCAGCAGTGCAGACAATGAGCAGTTCTTC.

Many counts were recorded for this clonotype. J is TRBJ2-2 and V is TRBV7-3; D might be TRBD1 or TRBD2, each matching 5 bases. V lost 5 bases and J lost 3, with 16 bases in between. CDR3 length: 16 residues. Per the germline V gene, CDR1 is SGHTA and CDR2 is FQGTGA. CDR3 bases: TGTGCCAGCAGCCCTCGGGGCGAGACGGACACCGGGGAGCTGTTTTTT. It specifies CASSPRGETDTGELFF. The entire variable domain, with the rest obtained from reference TRBV7-3 and TRBJ2-2, is as follows: GAGVSQTPSNKVTEKGKYVELRCDPISGHTALYWYRQSLGQGPEFLIYFQGTGAADDSGLPNDRFFAVRPEGSVSTLKIQRTERGDSAVYLCASSPRGETDTGELFFGEGSRLTVL.

This sequence joins TRBV5-4 and TRBJ1-5; D is undetermined. The V gene's germline CDR1 is SGHNT and CDR2 YYREEE (reference sequence). CDR3 length: 12 amino acids. V was shortened by 2 bases and J by 6 bases, with 6 bases between the two germline ends. CDR3 nucleotides: TGTGCCAGCAGCTTCTGGGGTCAGCCCCAGCATTTT. Amino acids: CASSFWGQPQHF.

V and J are TRBV11-3 and TRBJ2-5, with D possibly being TRBD2 (5 bases). The CDR3 is 15 residues long. The germline V gene has CDR1 SGHNT and CDR2 YENEEA. V was clipped by 4 bases and J by 2 bases, with 14 bases between them. CDR3 sequence (DNA): TGTGCCAGCAGCTCCGGACCACGGACTCAAGAGACCCAGTACTTC. Translated, it gives CASSSGPRTQETQYF.